The rows below give T cell receptor beta chains drawn from one sample of a study of cytomegalovirus exposure and HLA in healthy donors. This table comes from immunoSEQ multiplex PCR, and its TCRdb copy is limited to in-frame clones, with some not included. The table includes around 150,000 clones, about 85% detected once. What was sequenced was PBMCs. These receptors came from a human donor in good health. Each CDR3 is given with its conserved first and last residue. D genes are given only for firm matches. Not every row has a clone size; where given, it reads once, few, many or a size class.

abundance,j_gene,len,v_gene,d_gene,CDR3aa,CDR3nt
NA,TRBJ2-3,14,TRBV5-4,TRBD2,CASSQGLVQDTQYF,TGTGCCAGCAGCCAGGGACTAGTTCAGGATACGCAGTATTTT
NA,TRBJ1-5,15,TRBV6-1,TRBD1,CASSAKDREQQPQHF,TGTGCCAGCAGTGCCAAGGACAGGGAGCAACAGCCCCAGCATTTT
NA,TRBJ1-2,12,TRBV5-1,TRBD1,CASRGTDNGYTF,TGCGCCAGCAGGGGGACAGACAATGGCTACACCTTC
NA,TRBJ2-7,18,TRBV5-6,TRBD2,CASSPGFFLAGETYEQYF,TGTGCCAGCAGTCCAGGGTTTTTCCTAGCGGGAGAGACCTACGAGCAGTACTTC
NA,TRBJ1-1,18,TRBV5-6,NA,CASSFRGVVQPSGAEAFF,TGTGCCAGCAGCTTCCGGGGGGTAGTCCAGCCCTCGGGGGCTGAAGCTTTCTTT
NA,TRBJ2-7,12,TRBV5-6,NA,CASSSGGIEQYF,TGTGCCAGCAGCTCAGGGGGGATCGAGCAGTACTTC
NA,TRBJ2-1,13,TRBV5-4,TRBD2,CANQREYDNEQFF,TGTGCCAACCAGCGGGAGTACGACAATGAGCAGTTCTTC
NA,TRBJ1-3,14,TRBV5-4,TRBD1,CASSGDRDENTIYF,TGTGCCAGCAGTGGGGACAGGGACGAAAACACCATATATTTT
NA,TRBJ2-3,16,TRBV7-2,NA,CASSLVPGISTDTQYF,TGTGCCAGCAGCTTAGTCCCGGGAATTAGCACAGATACGCAGTATTTT
NA,TRBJ2-5,10,TRBV20-1,NA,CSGAWETQYF,TGCAGTGGTGCGTGGGAGACCCAGTACTTC
NA,TRBJ1-4,15,TRBV6-1,TRBD1,CASTGQGTTNEKLFF,TGTGCCAGCACGGGACAGGGGACCACTAATGAAAAACTGTTTTTT
NA,TRBJ2-5,15,TRBV7-9,NA,CASSPTGLIQETQYF,TGTGCCAGCAGCCCAACGGGACTGATCCAAGAGACCCAGTACTTC
NA,TRBJ1-5,14,TRBV19,NA,CASSIARTHQPQHF,TGTGCCAGTAGTATAGCCCGAACTCATCAGCCCCAGCATTTT
NA,TRBJ2-1,14,TRBV29-1,NA,CSVRALRSYNEQFF,TGCAGCGTCCGAGCGCTTCGCTCCTACAATGAGCAGTTCTTC
few,TRBJ2-2,15,TRBV10-1,TRBD2,CASRGTSGGTGELFF,TGCGCCAGCAGGGGAACTAGCGGGGGGACCGGGGAGCTGTTTTTT
NA,TRBJ1-3,17,TRBV10-1,NA,CASSANSGISTGNTIYF,TGCGCCAGCAGTGCGAATTCAGGGATATCCACTGGAAACACCATATATTTT
NA,TRBJ2-3,14,TRBV9,NA,CASSVGRSTDTQYF,TGTGCCAGCAGCGTAGGCAGAAGCACAGATACGCAGTATTTT
NA,TRBJ1-4,11,TRBV20-1,TRBD1,CSATGTGFARF,TGCAGTGCGACCGGGACAGGGTTCGCCCGTTTT
NA,TRBJ2-7,13,TRBV6-1,NA,CAIRLEPLYEQYF,TGTGCCATCCGACTAGAGCCATTATACGAGCAGTACTTC
NA,TRBJ2-1,16,TRBV7-9,TRBD1,CASGTGERPGGNEQFF,TGTGCCAGCGGGACAGGGGAGAGACCCGGGGGCAATGAGCAGTTCTTC
NA,TRBJ2-1,16,TRBV10-3,NA,CAIRADGTADYNEQFF,TGTGCCATCAGGGCAGACGGGACTGCGGACTACAATGAGCAGTTCTTC
NA,TRBJ2-5,15,TRBV6-1,TRBD1,CASSANRGPQETQYF,TGTGCCAGCAGTGCCAACAGGGGCCCTCAAGAGACCCAGTACTTC
NA,TRBJ2-3,16,TRBV7-9,TRBD2,CASSFSVAGGTDTQYF,TGTGCCAGCAGCTTTTCCGTGGCGGGAGGCACAGATACGCAGTATTTT
NA,TRBJ1-2,15,TRBV5-6,TRBD1,CASSLQGQGYYGYTF,TGTGCCAGCAGCTTACAAGGACAGGGATACTATGGCTACACCTTC
NA,TRBJ1-2,16,TRBV28,TRBD1,CASSLWTGSLIYGYTF,TGTGCCAGCAGTTTATGGACAGGGAGTCTTATCTATGGCTACACCTTC
NA,TRBJ2-3,17,TRBV28,NA,CASSPPRDILSTDTQYF,TGTGCCAGCAGTCCGCCTCGGGACATTCTTAGCACAGATACGCAGTATTTT
once,TRBJ1-2,14,TRBV30,TRBD1,CAWSPGTGRCVDTF,TGTGCCTGGAGTCCCGGGACAGGGAGGTGTGTGGACACCTTC
few,TRBJ2-5,16,TRBV19,NA,CASRTLLQGGGETQYF,TGTGCCAGTAGGACACTTCTCCAGGGAGGAGGAGAGACCCAGTACTTC
NA,TRBJ2-7,14,TRBV10-1,NA,CASVLPRGPREQYF,TGCGCCAGCGTCCTGCCCCGAGGGCCGCGGGAGCAGTACTTC
few,TRBJ2-7,15,TRBV7-8,NA,CASSLEHTPTYEQYF,TGTGCCAGCAGCTTAGAACACACCCCGACCTACGAGCAGTACTTC
NA,TRBJ1-5,14,TRBV19,TRBD1,CATQPGQGIQPQHF,TGTGCCACTCAACCGGGACAGGGGATACAGCCCCAGCATTTT
NA,TRBJ1-2,12,TRBV6-5,NA,CATNRVDYGYTF,TGTGCCACCAACAGGGTAGACTATGGCTACACCTTC
NA,TRBJ2-5,13,TRBV19,NA,CASRGTVRETQYF,TGTGCCAGTAGGGGGACTGTCAGGGAGACCCAGTACTTC
NA,TRBJ2-3,16,TRBV7-9,TRBD2,CASSPPGTSGGNTQYF,TGTGCCAGCAGCCCTCCCGGGACTAGCGGGGGTAATACGCAGTATTTT
few,TRBJ1-1,17,TRBV4-1,NA,CASSQDIGNRPNTEAFF,TGCGCCAGCAGCCAAGATATAGGTAACAGGCCGAACACTGAAGCTTTCTTT
NA,TRBJ1-2,14,TRBV6-1,NA,CASTRKRGDYGYPF,TGTGCCAGCACCAGGAAACGGGGGGATTATGGCTACCCCTTC